The rows below give T cell receptor beta chains drawn from one sample of a study of blood T cell repertoires in COVID-19. The assay was immunoSEQ multiplex PCR, and TCRdb's table has in-frame clones only and misses some. The sample holds around 270,000 clones; approximately 90% are singletons and the top ten take approximately 4.3%. Sequencing input: peripheral blood. The source of these receptors is a man aged 55 to 70 who had recovered from COVID-19. CDR3s include the opening cysteine and the closing phenylalanine or tryptophan. The D gene is left open where the match is weak. Some rows have no size entry. The others give once, few or many, or a class for an expanded clone.

size	length	J	V	D	CDR3	DNA
NA	14	TRBJ2-2	TRBV6-5	TRBD1	CASSRTGKNGELFF	TGTGCCAGCAGTAGGACAGGGAAAAACGGGGAGCTGTTTTTT
NA	14	TRBJ1-2	TRBV19	NA	CASSIAQINYGYTF	TGTGCCAGTAGTATCGCACAGATTAACTATGGCTACACCTTC
few	13	TRBJ1-1	TRBV5-4	NA	CASSAETNTEAFF	TGTGCCAGCAGCGCAGAAACGAACACTGAAGCTTTCTTT
NA	15	TRBJ2-5	TRBV27	TRBD2	CASSARGVREETQYF	TGTGCCAGCAGCGCCCGGGGGGTCAGGGAAGAGACCCAGTACTTC
NA	15	TRBJ1-4	TRBV2	NA	CASSKTQGINEKLFF	TGTGCCAGCAGCAAAACCCAGGGAATTAATGAAAAACTGTTTTTT
NA	11	TRBJ2-7	TRBV6-1	NA	CASSETSGSGF	TGTGCCAGCAGTGAAACTTCCGGATCAGGCTTC
NA	18	TRBJ1-4	TRBV18	TRBD1	CASSPLGTGRRANEKLFF	TGTGCCAGCTCACCACTTGGGACAGGGCGTAGAGCTAATGAAAAACTGTTTTTT
NA	16	TRBJ1-5	TRBV5-6	TRBD1	CASSLGQGTFNQPQHF	TGTGCCAGCAGCTTGGGACAGGGGACTTTCAATCAGCCCCAGCATTTT
NA	14	TRBJ1-6	TRBV19	TRBD1	CASSMGTGGSPLHF	TGTGCCAGTAGTATGGGGACAGGGGGTTCACCCCTCCACTTT
NA	15	TRBJ2-7	TRBV6-6	TRBD1	CASSQDRGQSYEQYF	TGTGCCAGCAGTCAGGACAGGGGGCAGTCCTACGAGCAGTACTTC
NA	13	TRBJ1-2	TRBV6-5	NA	CASSHEEVGGYTF	TGTGCCAGCAGTCACGAGGAGGTCGGCGGCTACACCTTC
few	13	TRBJ2-7	TRBV7-9	TRBD1	CASNPRTGREQYF	TGTGCCAGCAATCCGAGGACAGGGAGGGAGCAGTACTTC
NA	14	TRBJ1-2	TRBV2	NA	CASSEGASDYGYTF	TGTGCCAGCAGTGAGGGGGCGAGCGACTATGGCTACACCTTC
NA	15	TRBJ2-7	TRBV29-1	TRBD1	CSVSKPGQGKYEQYF	TGCAGCGTCTCCAAACCGGGACAGGGGAAGTACGAGCAGTACTTC
NA	14	TRBJ2-2	TRBV9	NA	CASSVVEGIGELFF	TGTGCCAGCAGCGTAGTGGAGGGAATCGGGGAGCTGTTTTTT